This TCR beta chain came from a study of blood T cell repertoires in COVID-19. The wider study: Nucleic acid was either cDNA or gDNA, and it came from T cells, B-cell-depleted T cells, or PBMCs.

The study recruited people aged roughly 18 to 100 years across under 25 US areas. Exposed participants came across a COVID-19 case within 2 weeks before study entry. This clone is a singleton in its sample. At the DNA level, this CDR3 is encoded by other sequences in the same sample as well. With V trimmed by 5 bases and J by 8 bases, 5 bases remained unmatched. CDR3 size: 13 residues. Per the authors' pipeline: Estimation of nucleated cell counts was performed using reference gene primer amplification. Sequencing used immunoSEQ multiplex PCR; TCRdb keeps in-frame clones, though not all of them. That table supplies the V and J calls and clone size; D and trimming were determined from the DNA. The sample includes under 200,000 clones, 84% of them seen just once.

This TCR derives from a woman aged 25 to 45 who had been exposed to COVID-19. Sequencing was performed on PBMCs or T cells enriched from blood (not recorded which). The V gene is TRBV12-3 or TRBV12-4, the J gene TRBJ1-1; 10 bases map to TRBD1. The CDR3 DNA reads as TGTGCCAGCAGTCTTGGGACAGGGGCCGAAGCTTTCTTT. Protein product: CASSLGTGAEAFF.